The T cell receptor (beta chain) under discussion was sequenced for a study of T cell changes during pregnancy in multiple sclerosis. The table came from immunoSEQ multiplex PCR; TCRdb's copy has only in-frame clones and leaves some out. Among about 32,000 clones listed, 89% were seen once. Trimming took 8 bases from V and 7 from J; bases not matched to a gene: 21. Per germline, CDR1 SNHLY and CDR2 FYNNEI. This CDR3 has 18 amino acids. The sample was CD8+ T cells from peripheral blood mononuclear cells, taken in the second trimester of pregnancy. The receptor was isolated from a female donor with multiple sclerosis, enrolled in a pregnancy study. The chain joins TRBV2 to TRBJ2-1; 9 bases are shared with TRBD1. In DNA form, the CDR3 reads TGTGCCAGCGTTCCGGGACAGGGAGGTGGGGTGGGGGGGAATGAGCAGTTCTTC. Translated, it gives CASVPGQGGGVGGNEQFF.